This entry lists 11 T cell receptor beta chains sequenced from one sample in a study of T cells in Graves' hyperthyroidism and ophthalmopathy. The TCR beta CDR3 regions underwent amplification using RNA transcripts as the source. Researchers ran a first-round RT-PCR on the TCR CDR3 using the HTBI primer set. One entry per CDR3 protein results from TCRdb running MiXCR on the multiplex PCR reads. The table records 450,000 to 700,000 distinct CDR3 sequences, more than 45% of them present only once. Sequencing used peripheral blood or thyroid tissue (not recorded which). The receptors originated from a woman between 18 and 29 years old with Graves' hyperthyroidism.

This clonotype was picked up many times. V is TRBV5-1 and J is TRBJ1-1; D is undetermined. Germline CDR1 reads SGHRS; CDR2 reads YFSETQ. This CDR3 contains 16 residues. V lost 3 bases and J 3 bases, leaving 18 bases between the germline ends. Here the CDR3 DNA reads TGCGCCAGCAGCTCATGGAAGGGAACGCCCGACACTGAAGCTTTCTTT. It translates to CASSSWKGTPDTEAFF.

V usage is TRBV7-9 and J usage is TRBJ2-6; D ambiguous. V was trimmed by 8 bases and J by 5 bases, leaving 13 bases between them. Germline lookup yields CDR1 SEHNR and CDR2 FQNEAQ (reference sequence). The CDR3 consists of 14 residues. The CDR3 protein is CASEPMGRANVLTF. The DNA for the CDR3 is TGTGCCAGCGAGCCCATGGGTAGGGCCAACGTCCTGACTTTC.

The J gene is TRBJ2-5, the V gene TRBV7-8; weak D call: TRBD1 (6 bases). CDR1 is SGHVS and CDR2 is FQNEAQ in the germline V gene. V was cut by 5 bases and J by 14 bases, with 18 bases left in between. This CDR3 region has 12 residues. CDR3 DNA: TGTGCCAGCAGCGCCTGGGACACCGGGGCTTACTTC. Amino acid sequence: CASSAWDTGAYF.

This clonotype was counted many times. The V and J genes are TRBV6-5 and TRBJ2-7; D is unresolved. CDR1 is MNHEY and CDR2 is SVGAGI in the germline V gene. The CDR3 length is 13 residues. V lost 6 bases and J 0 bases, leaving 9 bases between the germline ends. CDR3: CASSGPPSYEQYF. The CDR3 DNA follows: TGTGCCAGCAGCGGGCCCCCCTCCTACGAGCAGTACTTC.

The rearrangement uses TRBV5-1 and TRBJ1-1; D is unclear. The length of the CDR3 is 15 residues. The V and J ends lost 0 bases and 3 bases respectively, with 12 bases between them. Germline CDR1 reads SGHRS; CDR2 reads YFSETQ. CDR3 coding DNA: TGCGCCAGCAGCTTGGCTTCTAGCGGGGACACTGAAGCTTTCTTT. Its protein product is CASSLASSGDTEAFF.

DNA of the CDR3: TGTGCCACCAGCACAGTTATGAACACTGAAGCTTTCTTT. Translation: CATSTVMNTEAFF. The J gene is TRBJ1-1, the V gene TRBV15; no reliable D call. The CDR3 is 13 amino acids. The V gene lost 4 bases and the J gene lost 0 bases, with 6 bases spanning the gap. CDR1 and CDR2 from the germline V gene are LNHNV and YYDKDF (reference sequence).

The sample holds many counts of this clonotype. The CDR3 reads CASRTAGGSYEQYF. The CDR3 nucleotides read TGTGCCAGCAGAACCGCGGGGGGGAGCTACGAGCAGTACTTC. The gene calls are TRBV11-2 and TRBJ2-7; 9 bases are a match to TRBD2. In germline, CDR1 is SGHAT, CDR2 FQNNGV. The CDR3 covers 14 residues. Trimming removed 6 bases from V and 3 bases from J; junction bases left unmatched: 6.

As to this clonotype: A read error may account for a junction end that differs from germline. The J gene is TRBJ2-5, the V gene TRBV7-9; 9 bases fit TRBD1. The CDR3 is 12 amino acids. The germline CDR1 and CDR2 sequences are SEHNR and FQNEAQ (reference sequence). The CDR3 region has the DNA TGTGCCAGCAGCACCGGGAGGACAGGGGTAAACTTC. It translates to CASSTGRTGVNF.

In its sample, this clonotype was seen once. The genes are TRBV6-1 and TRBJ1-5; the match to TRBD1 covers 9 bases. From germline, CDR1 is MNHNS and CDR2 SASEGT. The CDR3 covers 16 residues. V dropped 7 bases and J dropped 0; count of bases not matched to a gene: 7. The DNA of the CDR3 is TGTGCCAGCACCCGGACAGGGGCGTATAGCAATCAGCCCCAGCATTTT. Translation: CASTRTGAYSNQPQHF.

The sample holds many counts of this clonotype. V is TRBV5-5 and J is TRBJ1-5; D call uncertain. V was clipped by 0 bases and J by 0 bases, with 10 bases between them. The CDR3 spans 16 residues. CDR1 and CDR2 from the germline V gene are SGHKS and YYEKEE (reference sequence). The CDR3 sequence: CASSLAFRDSNQPQHF. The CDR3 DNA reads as TGTGCCAGCAGCTTGGCGTTCAGAGATAGCAATCAGCCCCAGCATTTT.

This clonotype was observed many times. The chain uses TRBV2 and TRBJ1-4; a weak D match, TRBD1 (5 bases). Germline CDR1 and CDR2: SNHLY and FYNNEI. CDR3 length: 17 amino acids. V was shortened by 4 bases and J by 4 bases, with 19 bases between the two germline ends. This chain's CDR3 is CASSVPENSGGNEKLFF. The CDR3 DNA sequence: TGTGCCAGCAGTGTCCCCGAAAACAGCGGGGGTAATGAAAAACTGTTTTTT.